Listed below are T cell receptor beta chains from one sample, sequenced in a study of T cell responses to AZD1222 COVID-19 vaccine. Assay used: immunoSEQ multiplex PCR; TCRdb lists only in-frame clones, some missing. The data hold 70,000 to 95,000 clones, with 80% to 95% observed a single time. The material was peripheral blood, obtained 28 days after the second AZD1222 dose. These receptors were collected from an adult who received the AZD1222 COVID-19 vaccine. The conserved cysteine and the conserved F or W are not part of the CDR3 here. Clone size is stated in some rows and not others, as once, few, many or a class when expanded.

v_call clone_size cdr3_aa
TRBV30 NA AWSPGDNSPLH
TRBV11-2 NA ASSFRAYEQY
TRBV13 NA ASSLGGQGGSPLH
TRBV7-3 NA ASSLSRGDPNTGELF
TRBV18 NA ASSPAQGAIQY
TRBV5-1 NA ASSLGEGRYFATNEKLF
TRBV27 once ASSLSGSGELF
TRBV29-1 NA SVTGVLATEAF
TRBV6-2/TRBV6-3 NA ASSYSSGGARTEAF
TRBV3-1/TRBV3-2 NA ASSQAGSSYEQY
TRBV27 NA ASSRLDGAKETQY
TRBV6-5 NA ASPDRVSSPLH
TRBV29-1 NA SAQGRDKYGYT
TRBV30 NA AWSVGTSYEQY
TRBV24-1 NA ATSDLAPGLAAETQY
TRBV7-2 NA ASSLVLGGETQY
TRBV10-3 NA AIAPGLAGTGELF
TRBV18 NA ASSPRGVDQPQH
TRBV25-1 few ASSRNTEAF
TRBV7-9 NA ASSAWTGYGYT
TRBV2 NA ASSEARDTQY
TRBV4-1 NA ASSQVPSGSGEQF
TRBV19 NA ASSKVGGYEQY
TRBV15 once ATSREASGGTSGANVLT
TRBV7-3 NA ASSLGHRSEQY
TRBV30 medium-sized AWRIQVGELF
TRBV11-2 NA ASSLVGSGRTYAGELF
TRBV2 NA ASKEDSPLH
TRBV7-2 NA ASSSGTHGYT
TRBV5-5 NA ASSSPGGYT
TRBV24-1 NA ATSDSRGPDSYNEQF
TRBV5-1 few ASSLALTGDEKLF
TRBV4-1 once ASSQDSRQALFQPQH
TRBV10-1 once ARDDRGRCQPQH
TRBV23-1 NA ASRRQGPYEQY
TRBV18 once ASSPSVGQGNTEAF
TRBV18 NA ASSSQQGTSTDTQY
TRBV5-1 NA ASSTGQTSNQPQH
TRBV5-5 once ASSSTSQIWPQH
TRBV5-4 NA ASSLAGKHSYEQY
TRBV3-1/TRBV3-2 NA ASGDRDITNTGELF
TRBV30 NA AQIPLGSGRNTIY
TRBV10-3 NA AISESGRGHYEQY
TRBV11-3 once ASSSHRGLNTGELF
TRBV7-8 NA ASSSLRSSYEQY
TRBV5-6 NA ASSSDRGPRDTQY
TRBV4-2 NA ASSQDALGGEPVYEQY